Below are 25 T cell receptor beta chains sequenced from a single sample in a study of blood T cell repertoires in COVID-19. Clones were sequenced by immunoSEQ multiplex PCR, and TCRdb holds only the in-frame ones, with some missing. The table lists 120,000 to 150,000 clones, around 87% of them singletons. Input material: peripheral blood. The source of these receptors is a man in his fifties or sixties who had recovered from COVID-19.

Only one count was recorded for this clone. The gene calls are TRBV3-1 (or the pseudogene TRBV3-2) and TRBJ1-5; 7 positions agree with TRBD1. The junction had 17 bases not matched to a gene; V was cut back by 3 bases and J by 0 bases. This CDR3 contains 20 residues. CDR1 and CDR2 from the germline V gene are LGHDT and YNNKEL (reference sequence). The CDR3 DNA reads TGTGCCAGCAGCCATTCCTCCTTCGCGGGACAGCAATATAGCAATCAGCCCCAGCATTTT. It is translated as CASSHSSFAGQQYSNQPQHF.

The chain recombines TRBV5-1 with TRBJ2-3; 8 positions agree with TRBD2. CDR1 SGHRS and CDR2 YFSETQ come from the germline V gene. V lost 0 bases and J lost 0; bases outside the gene matches: 3. The CDR3 runs 16 residues. CDR3 amino acids: CASSLDRGGSTDTQYF. Here the CDR3 DNA reads TGCGCCAGCAGCTTGGATCGGGGGGGTAGCACAGATACGCAGTATTTT.

The chain links TRBV9 to TRBJ2-1, with TRBD1 matching 11 bases. The CDR3 consists of 15 residues. Germline trimming cut 3 bases from V and 6 bases from J; bases unmatched to any gene: 5. The V gene's germline CDR1 is SGDLS and CDR2 YYNGEE. The CDR3 DNA reads as TGTGCCAGCAGCGCGGACAGGGGGCGTAGCAATGAGCAGTTCTTC. This gives the protein CASSADRGRSNEQFF.

The chain employs TRBV6-5 and TRBJ1-5; tentatively, D is TRBD1 (6 bases). This CDR3 spans 15 amino acids. CDR1 is MNHEY, CDR2 SVGAGI, per germline. Trimming removed 6 bases at V and 1 base at J, with 13 bases between. In DNA form, the CDR3 reads TGTGCCAGCAGCCCGGACAGTTTAAGCAATCAGCCCCAGCATTTT. Protein: CASSPDSLSNQPQHF.

This chain joins TRBV18 and TRBJ1-5, with D possibly being TRBD1 (6 bases). CDR3 length: 13 amino acids. V was pared by 5 bases and J by 5 bases, with 10 bases between. Germline V gives CDR1 KGHSH, CDR2 LQKENI. This chain's CDR3 is CASSYRVDQPQHF. For the CDR3, the DNA is TGTGCCAGCTCATACAGGGTAGATCAGCCCCAGCATTTT.

This chain connects TRBV12-3 or TRBV12-4 to TRBJ1-1, with 9 bases identical to TRBD1. V gave up 4 bases and J gave up 10 bases; unmatched junction bases: 7. The CDR3 loop spans 13 amino acids. The CDR3 DNA reads as TGTGCCAGCAGTTCCGGGACAGGGCGAGGAGCTTTCTTT. Its protein is CASSSGTGRGAFF.

This sequence joins TRBV5-6 and TRBJ1-1; TRBD1 is a possible D gene (6 bases). Germline V lookup: CDR1 SGHDT, CDR2 YYEEEE. Trimming took off 4 bases at V and 6 bases at J, with 16 bases between the two ends. This CDR3 contains 14 residues. CDR3 sequence (DNA): TGTGCCAGCAGCCCGGGACATATATCAGCTGAAGCTTTCTTT. This sequence encodes CASSPGHISAEAFF.

This clone was counted a single time. The chain is built from TRBV7-9 and TRBJ2-1, with 10 positions matching TRBD1. Per germline, CDR1 SEHNR and CDR2 FQNEAQ (reference sequence). The length of the CDR3 is 16 residues. J was trimmed by 8 bases and V by 5 bases; bases with no gene match: 12. The CDR3 sequence: CASSALDRGLVDEQFF. In DNA, the CDR3 is TGTGCCAGCAGCGCTTTAGACAGGGGGCTTGTAGATGAGCAGTTCTTC.

V usage is TRBV9 and J usage is TRBJ2-1; D call uncertain. This CDR3 is 13 amino acids long. Germline CDR1 SGDLS, CDR2 YYNGEE. Deletions cut 4 bases from V and 6 bases from J, with 11 bases between. CDR3 DNA: TGTGCCAGCAGCATCAGTCCTCTCAATGAGCAGTTCTTC. It yields the protein CASSISPLNEQFF.

This clone appeared a few times. The CDR3 is CASSKGVSWDRGRDSYGYTF. The CDR3 DNA reads as TGTGCCAGCAGCAAAGGTGTCAGTTGGGACAGGGGGCGCGACAGCTATGGCTACACCTTC. The chain couples TRBV21-1 to TRBJ1-2; the D segment call TRBD1 is taken from the table without a DNA check. TRBV21-1 has pseudogene status. The CDR3 has 20 residues.

The chain recombines TRBV7-9 with TRBJ1-2; the match to TRBD1 covers 8 bases. The CDR3 is 15 residues long. Germline CDR1 and CDR2: SEHNR and FQNEAQ (reference sequence). V lost 5 bases, J lost 8 bases, and 13 bases stayed unmatched. The CDR3 reads CASSRYQSGTGGYTF. CDR3 coding DNA: TGTGCCAGCAGCCGGTATCAATCCGGGACAGGAGGCTACACCTTC.

The genes are TRBV3-1 (or the pseudogene TRBV3-2) and TRBJ2-7; 8 bases match TRBD2. The V and J ends lost 1 base and 6 bases, in that order; junction bases with no gene match: 11. Germline V gene lookup returns CDR1 LGHDT and CDR2 YNNKEL (reference sequence). The CDR3 runs 16 residues. CDR3 in amino acids: CASSQAIGLALSEQYF. CDR3 coding DNA: TGTGCCAGCAGCCAAGCCATAGGACTAGCTTTGTCCGAGCAGTACTTC.

The chain recombines TRBV27 with TRBJ2-1; 15 nucleotides align to TRBD2. With 5 bases clipped from V and 8 bases from J, the junction kept 10 bases outside the gene matches. In germline, CDR1 is MNHEY, CDR2 SMNVEV (reference sequence). There are 17 residues in the CDR3. The CDR3 region has the DNA TGTGCCAGCAGTATGGGACTAGCGGGGGGAAGTAGCTATGAGCAGTTCTTC. Its translation: CASSMGLAGGSSYEQFF.

This rearrangement joins TRBV5-1 to TRBJ2-3, with no clear D. The germline V gene encodes CDR1 SGHRS and CDR2 YFSETQ. V lost 4 bases and J 0 bases, leaving 15 bases between the germline ends. The CDR3 covers 16 residues. CDR3: CASSPPADSSTDTQYF. The CDR3 DNA reads TGCGCCAGCAGCCCCCCGGCGGATAGCAGCACAGATACGCAGTATTTT.

V gene TRBV11-3 combines with J gene TRBJ1-6; D gene ambiguous. V was clipped by 2 bases and J by 16 bases, with 12 bases between them. The CDR3 totals 12 residues. In germline, CDR1 is SGHNT, CDR2 YENEEA. CDR3 nucleotides: TGTGCCAGCAGCTTATTTGGTCTGGAGCTCCACTTT. Amino acids: CASSLFGLELHF.

The chain carries TRBV4-3 and TRBJ1-1; D is ambiguous. Germline CDR1 LGHNA, CDR2 YSLEER. This CDR3 region has 14 residues. V was trimmed by 1 base and J by 2 bases, leaving 8 bases between them. The CDR3 is CASSQGLFNTEAFF. CDR3 nucleotide sequence: TGCGCCAGCAGCCAAGGACTGTTTAACACTGAAGCTTTCTTT.

The CDR3 nucleotides read TGCAGCGTTTCCTCAGGGAACATTCAGTACTTC. This translates into CSVSSGNIQYF. J is TRBJ2-4 and V is TRBV29-1, with D perhaps TRBD1 (5 bases). Trimming removed 5 bases from V and 7 bases from J, with 9 bases in between. The CDR3 extends over 11 amino acids. Germline assignment: CDR1 SQVTM and CDR2 ANQGSEA.

This clone was picked up a small number of times. The chain employs TRBV3-1 (or the pseudogene TRBV3-2) and TRBJ1-5; D perhaps matches TRBD1 (5 bases). Trimming removed 4 bases from V and 1 base from J, with 14 bases in between. Germline V CDR1 and CDR2: LGHDT, YNNKEL (reference sequence). This CDR3 region has 16 residues. This CDR3 reads CASSPHGAGSNQPQHF. In DNA form, the CDR3 reads TGTGCCAGCAGCCCCCACGGGGCGGGGAGCAATCAGCCCCAGCATTTT.

The CDR3 DNA sequence: TGTGCCAGCAGCCTTAGCGGGGGGGCCCCCCATGAGCAGTTCTTC. The encoded protein is CASSLSGGAPHEQFF. This rearrangement joins TRBV7-9 to TRBJ2-1, with TRBD2 matching over 11 bases. Losses at the gene ends were 5 bases for V and 8 bases for J; bases not matched to a gene: 8. The CDR3 runs to 15 residues. CDR1 and CDR2 from the germline V gene are SEHNR and FQNEAQ (reference sequence).

V gene TRBV6-1 combines with J gene TRBJ2-7; possible D gene TRBD1, 6 bases. This CDR3 is 15 amino acids long. Trimming pared 2 bases from V and 3 bases from J, leaving 14 bases between. The germline gives CDR1 MNHNS, CDR2 SASEGT. DNA of the CDR3: TGTGCCAGCAGTGAACCCACGGGACAAGGCTACGAGCAGTACTTC. Translating gives CASSEPTGQGYEQYF.

This chain joins TRBV7-2 and TRBJ1-4; D possibly corresponds to TRBD1 (5 bases). The CDR3 loop spans 15 amino acids. V was cut by 1 base and J by 5 bases, with 11 bases left in between. From germline, CDR1 is SGHTA and CDR2 FQGNSA. CDR3 sequence: CASSLDGGGNEKLFF. The CDR3 DNA reads TGTGCCAGCAGCTTAGATGGGGGGGGAAATGAAAAACTGTTTTTT.

This clone was picked up a small number of times. The V call is TRBV6-5, the J call TRBJ1-2; TRBD1 is a possible D gene (5 bases). This CDR3 region has 13 residues. Germline-derived CDR1 and CDR2 are MNHEY and SVGAGI. Trimming shortened V by 3 bases and J by 3 bases, and 8 bases separated the two germline ends. CDR3 loop: CASSYDSYYGYTF. The CDR3 nucleotides are TGTGCCAGCAGTTATGACAGTTACTATGGCTACACCTTC.

This chain joins TRBV5-1 and TRBJ2-7, with 10 bases aligning to TRBD2. The CDR3 length is 15 residues. With 0 bases clipped from V and 5 bases from J, the junction kept 5 bases outside the gene matches. Per the germline V gene, CDR1 is SGHRS and CDR2 is YFSETQ. The DNA of the CDR3 is TGCGCCAGCAGCTTGGCCCCGGGACTAGCGAACGAGCAGTACTTC. Translation gives CASSLAPGLANEQYF.

V gene TRBV6-5 combines with J gene TRBJ1-4; 7 nucleotides line up with TRBD1. After removal of 2 bases from V and 0 bases from J, the junction contained 3 bases not matched to a gene. Germline values: CDR1 MNHEY, CDR2 SVGAGI. The CDR3 length is 16 residues. The CDR3 region is CASSYGRGTTNEKLFF. CDR3 coding DNA: TGTGCCAGCAGTTACGGCAGGGGGACAACTAATGAAAAACTGTTTTTT.

V gene TRBV7-2 combines with J gene TRBJ1-6; D is perhaps TRBD1 (5 bases). The germline V and J ends were trimmed by 1 base and 6 bases, with 10 bases remaining between them. The CDR3 has 15 residues. CDR1 SGHTA and CDR2 FQGNSA come from the germline V gene. CDR3 region: CASSLEEGLNSPLHF. The CDR3 nucleotides read TGTGCCAGCAGCTTAGAGGAGGGGCTTAATTCACCCCTCCACTTT.